This paragraph reports one T cell receptor beta chain. Antigen: not known. The V and J ends lost 9 bases and 5 bases, in that order; junction bases with no gene match: 10. The CDR3 has 13 amino acids. Germline CDR1 reads MNHEY; CDR2 reads SVGEGT. Individuals who donated were healthy Caucasians from Russia aged about 6 to 100. Next came a second PCR, run for about 7 to 12 cycles, which used a sample-barcoded 5' primer along with a J-beta primer mix. MiXCR was run by TCRdb on the 5' RACE reads, yielding one entry per CDR3 protein. The sample records some 920,000 distinct CDR3 sequences, roughly 47% being singletons. This entry comes from a study of blood T cells in healthy people across ages. Study-level background: Template switching recovered approximately one barcoded beta molecule for every two T cells.

General study findings and limits: What prevented conclusive comparison of naive and antigen-experienced cells was that PBMCs were unsorted. A roughly linear fall in TCR beta diversity per million T cells was seen with increasing age.

The chain uses TRBV6-2 or TRBV6-3 and TRBJ2-7, with TRBD2 matching over 7 bases. Sequencing used blood. The clonotype was recovered from an older woman in good health. The CDR3 sequence is CARLGGFGNEQYF. The CDR3 coding sequence is TGTGCCAGACTGGGGGGGTTTGGGAACGAGCAGTACTTC.